The present T cell receptor beta chain was sequenced within a study of blood T cell repertoires in COVID-19. Profiling relied on immunoSEQ multiplex PCR, and the TCRdb table lists in-frame clones only, not all of them. In the table there are 220,000 or so clones, about nine tenths of which are singletons. The CDR3 length is 12 residues. Per the germline V gene, CDR1 is MDHEN and CDR2 is SYDVKM. V shed 3 bases and J shed 9 bases, with 12 bases lying between them. The V gene is TRBV28, the J gene TRBJ2-7, with D possibly TRBD2 on 5 matching bases. Sequencing used peripheral blood. This clonotype was obtained from a man between 60 and 75 years old who had recovered from COVID-19. The CDR3 is CASSLITSGQYF. CDR3 nucleotide sequence: TGTGCCAGCAGTTTGATTACGAGCGGGCAGTACTTC.